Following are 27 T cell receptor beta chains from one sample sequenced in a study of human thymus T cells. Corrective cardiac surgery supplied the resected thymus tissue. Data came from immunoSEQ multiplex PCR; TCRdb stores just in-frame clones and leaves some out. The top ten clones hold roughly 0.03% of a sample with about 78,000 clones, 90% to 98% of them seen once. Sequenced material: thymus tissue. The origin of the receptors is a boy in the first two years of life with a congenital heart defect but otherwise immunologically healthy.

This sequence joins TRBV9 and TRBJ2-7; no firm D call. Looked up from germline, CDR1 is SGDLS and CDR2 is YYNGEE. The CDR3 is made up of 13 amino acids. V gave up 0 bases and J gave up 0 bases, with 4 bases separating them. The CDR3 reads CASSVDGSYEQYF. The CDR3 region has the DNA TGTGCCAGCAGCGTAGATGGCTCCTACGAGCAGTACTTC.

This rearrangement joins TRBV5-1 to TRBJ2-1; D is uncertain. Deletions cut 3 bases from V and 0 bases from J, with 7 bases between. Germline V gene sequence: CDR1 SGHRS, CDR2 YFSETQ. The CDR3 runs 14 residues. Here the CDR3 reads CASSWSTSYNEQFF. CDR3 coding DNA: TGCGCCAGCAGCTGGTCGACCTCCTACAATGAGCAGTTCTTC.

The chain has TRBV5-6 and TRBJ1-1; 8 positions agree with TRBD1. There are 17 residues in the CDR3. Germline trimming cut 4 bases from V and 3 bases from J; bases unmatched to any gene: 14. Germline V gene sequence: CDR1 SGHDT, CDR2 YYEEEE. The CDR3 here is CASSVMNPDRADTEAFF. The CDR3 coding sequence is TGTGCCAGCAGCGTAATGAATCCGGACAGGGCGGACACTGAAGCTTTCTTT.

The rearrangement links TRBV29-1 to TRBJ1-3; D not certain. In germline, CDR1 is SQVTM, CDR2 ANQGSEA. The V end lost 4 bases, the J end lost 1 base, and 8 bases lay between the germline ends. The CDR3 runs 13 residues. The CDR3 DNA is TGCAGCGTTGTGGCGGGGTCTGGAAACACCATATATTTT. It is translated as CSVVAGSGNTIYF.

The DNA of the CDR3 is TGTGCCAGCAGCTTAGGGGTCGGACAGGGGAGTGAAACTAATGAAAAACTGTTTTTT. This translates into CASSLGVGQGSETNEKLFF. V gene TRBV7-9 combines with J gene TRBJ1-4, with 9 bases aligning to TRBD1. V dropped 1 base and J dropped 1; count of bases not matched to a gene: 10. CDR3 length: 19 amino acids. Germline V gene sequence: CDR1 SEHNR, CDR2 FQNEAQ (reference sequence).

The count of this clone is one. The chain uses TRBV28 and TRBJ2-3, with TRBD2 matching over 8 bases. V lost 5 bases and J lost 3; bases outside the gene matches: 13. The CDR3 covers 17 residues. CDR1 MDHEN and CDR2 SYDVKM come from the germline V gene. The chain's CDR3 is CASSPKSLQRGTDTQYF. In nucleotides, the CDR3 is TGTGCCAGCAGTCCTAAGTCCCTACAGCGGGGGACAGATACGCAGTATTTT.

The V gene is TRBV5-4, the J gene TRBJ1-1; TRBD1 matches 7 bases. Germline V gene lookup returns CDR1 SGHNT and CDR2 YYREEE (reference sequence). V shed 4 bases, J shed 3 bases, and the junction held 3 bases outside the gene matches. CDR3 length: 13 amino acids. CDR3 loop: CASSGGTDTEAFF. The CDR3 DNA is TGTGCCAGCAGCGGCGGGACAGACACTGAAGCTTTCTTT.

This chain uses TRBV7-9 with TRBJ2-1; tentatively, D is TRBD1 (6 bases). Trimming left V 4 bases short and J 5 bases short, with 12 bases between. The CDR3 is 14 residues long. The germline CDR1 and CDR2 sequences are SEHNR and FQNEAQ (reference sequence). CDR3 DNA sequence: TGTGCCAGCAGCTCGACAGGCCTAAACAATGAGCAGTTCTTC. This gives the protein CASSSTGLNNEQFF.

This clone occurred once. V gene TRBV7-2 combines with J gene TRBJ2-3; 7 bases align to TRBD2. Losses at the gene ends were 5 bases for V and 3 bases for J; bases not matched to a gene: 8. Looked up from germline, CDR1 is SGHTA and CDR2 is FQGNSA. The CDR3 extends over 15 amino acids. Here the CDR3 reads CASSPLGGGTDTQYF. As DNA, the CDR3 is TGTGCCAGCAGCCCCCTTGGGGGGGGTACAGATACGCAGTATTTT.

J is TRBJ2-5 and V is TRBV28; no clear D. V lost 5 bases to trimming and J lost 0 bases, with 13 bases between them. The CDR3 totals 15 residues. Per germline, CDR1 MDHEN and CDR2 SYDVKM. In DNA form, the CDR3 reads TGTGCCAGCAGTCCCTTGCGACGGTACCAAGAGACCCAGTACTTC. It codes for CASSPLRRYQETQYF. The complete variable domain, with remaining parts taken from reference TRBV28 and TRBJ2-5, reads DVKVTQSSRYLVKRTGEKVFLECVQDMDHENMFWYRQDPGLGLRLIYFSYDVKMKEKGDIPEGYSVSREKKERFSLILESASTNQTSMYLCASSPLRRYQETQYFGPGTRLLVL.

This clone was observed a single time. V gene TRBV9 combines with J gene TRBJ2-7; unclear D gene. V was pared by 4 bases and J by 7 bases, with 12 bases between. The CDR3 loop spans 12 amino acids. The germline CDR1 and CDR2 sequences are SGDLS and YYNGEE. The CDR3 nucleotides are TGTGCCAGCAGCCCCAGTGGTAGGGAGCAGTACTTC. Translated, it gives CASSPSGREQYF.

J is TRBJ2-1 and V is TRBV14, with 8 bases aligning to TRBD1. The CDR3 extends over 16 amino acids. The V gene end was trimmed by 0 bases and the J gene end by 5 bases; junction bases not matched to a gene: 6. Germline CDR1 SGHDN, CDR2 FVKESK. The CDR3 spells CASSQDYRGEDNEQFF. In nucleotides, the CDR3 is TGTGCCAGCAGCCAAGATTACAGGGGGGAGGACAATGAGCAGTTCTTC.

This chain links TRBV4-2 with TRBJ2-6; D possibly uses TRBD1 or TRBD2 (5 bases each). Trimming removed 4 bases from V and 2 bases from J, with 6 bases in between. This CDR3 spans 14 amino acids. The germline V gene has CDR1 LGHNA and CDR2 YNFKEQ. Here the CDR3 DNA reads TGTGCCAGCAGCCCGGGGCCTGGGGCCAACGTCCTGACTTTC. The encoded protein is CASSPGPGANVLTF.

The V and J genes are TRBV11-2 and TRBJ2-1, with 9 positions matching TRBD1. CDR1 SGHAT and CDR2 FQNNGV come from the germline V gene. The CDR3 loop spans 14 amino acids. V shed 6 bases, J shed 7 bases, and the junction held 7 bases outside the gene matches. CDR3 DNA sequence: TGTGCCAGCAGGGACAGGGGAGTAGGAAATGAGCAGTTCTTC. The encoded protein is CASRDRGVGNEQFF.

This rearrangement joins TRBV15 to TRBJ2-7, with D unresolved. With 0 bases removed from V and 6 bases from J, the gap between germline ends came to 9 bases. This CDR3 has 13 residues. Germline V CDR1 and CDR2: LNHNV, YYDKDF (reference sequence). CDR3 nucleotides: TGTGCCACCAGCAGAGATGAACCGTGCGAGCAGTACTTC. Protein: CATSRDEPCEQYF.

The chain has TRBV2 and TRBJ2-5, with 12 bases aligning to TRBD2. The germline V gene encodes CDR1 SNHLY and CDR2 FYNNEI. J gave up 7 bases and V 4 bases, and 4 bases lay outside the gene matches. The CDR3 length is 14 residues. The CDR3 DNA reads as TGTGCCAGCAGTGGGTCTAGCGGGAGGGCGACCCAGTACTTC. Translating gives CASSGSSGRATQYF.

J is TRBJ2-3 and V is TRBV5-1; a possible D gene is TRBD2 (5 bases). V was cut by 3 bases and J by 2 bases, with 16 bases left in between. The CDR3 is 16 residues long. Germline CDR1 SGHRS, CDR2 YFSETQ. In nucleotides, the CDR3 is TGCGCCAGCAGCTCTCCGGGGTTCCTTTTCACAGATACGCAGTATTTT. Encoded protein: CASSSPGFLFTDTQYF.

The CDR3 loop is CASSFSGGSYNEQFF. CDR3 nucleotides: TGTGCCAGCTCCTTTAGCGGGGGGTCCTACAATGAGCAGTTCTTC. The V and J genes are TRBV6-6 and TRBJ2-1, with 10 nucleotides matching TRBD2. V lost 8 bases to trimming and J lost 1 base; unmatched junction nucleotides: 5. The CDR3 has 15 amino acids. Germline V lookup: CDR1 MNHNY, CDR2 SVGAGI (reference sequence).

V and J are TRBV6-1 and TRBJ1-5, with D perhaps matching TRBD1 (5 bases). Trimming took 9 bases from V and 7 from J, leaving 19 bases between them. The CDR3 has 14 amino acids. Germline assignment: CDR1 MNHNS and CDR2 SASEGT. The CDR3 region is CASLPGLLAQPQHF. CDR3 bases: TGTGCCAGTTTACCGGGACTCCTGGCCCAGCCCCAGCATTTT.

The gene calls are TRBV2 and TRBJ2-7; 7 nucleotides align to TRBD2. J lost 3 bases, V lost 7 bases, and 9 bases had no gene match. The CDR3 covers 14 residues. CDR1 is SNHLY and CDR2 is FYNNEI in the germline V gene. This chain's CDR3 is CASTTGLPDYEQYF. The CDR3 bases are TGTGCCAGCACCACGGGACTACCCGACTACGAGCAGTACTTC.

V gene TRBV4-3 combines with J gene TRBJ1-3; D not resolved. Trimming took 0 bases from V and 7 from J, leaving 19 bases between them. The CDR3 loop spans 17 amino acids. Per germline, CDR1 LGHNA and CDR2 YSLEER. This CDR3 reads CASSQDLAGEGGNTIYF. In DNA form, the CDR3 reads TGCGCCAGCAGCCAAGATCTAGCAGGCGAGGGTGGTAACACCATATATTTT.

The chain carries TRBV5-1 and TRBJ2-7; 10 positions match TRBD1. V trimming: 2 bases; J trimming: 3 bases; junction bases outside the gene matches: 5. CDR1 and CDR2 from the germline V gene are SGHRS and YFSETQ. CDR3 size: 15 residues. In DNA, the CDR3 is TGCGCCAGCAGCTTACCCCGGGACAGGGGCTACGAGCAGTACTTC. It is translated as CASSLPRDRGYEQYF. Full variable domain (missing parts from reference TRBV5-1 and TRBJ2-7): KAGVTQTPRYLIKTRGQQVTLSCSPISGHRSVSWYQQTPGQGLQFLFEYFSETQRNKGNFPGRFSGRQFSNSRSEMNVSTLELGDSALYLCASSLPRDRGYEQYFGPGTRLTVT.

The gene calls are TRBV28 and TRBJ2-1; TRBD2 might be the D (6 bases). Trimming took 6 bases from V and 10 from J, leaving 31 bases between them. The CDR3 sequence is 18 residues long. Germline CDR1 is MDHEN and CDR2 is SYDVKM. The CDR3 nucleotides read TGTGCCAGCAGCCAATCTCCCGAGGGGTCGGGACTGATAGTGGAGCAGTTCTTC. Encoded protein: CASSQSPEGSGLIVEQFF.

The CDR3 loop is CASSLSIQENGYTF. The CDR3 bases are TGTGCCAGCAGTTTATCGATCCAGGAAAATGGCTACACCTTC. This chain uses TRBV27 with TRBJ1-2; D gene uncertain. Germline V CDR1 and CDR2: MNHEY, SMNVEV (reference sequence). V was shortened by 0 bases and J by 6 bases, with 11 bases between the two germline ends. This CDR3 has 14 residues.

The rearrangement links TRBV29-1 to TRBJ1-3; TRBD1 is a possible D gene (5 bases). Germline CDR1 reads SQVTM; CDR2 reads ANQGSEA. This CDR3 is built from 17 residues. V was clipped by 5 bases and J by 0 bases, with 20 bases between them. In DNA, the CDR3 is TGCAGCGTTCGACGCCGAGATGGGGACCTCTCTGGAAACACCATATATTTT. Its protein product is CSVRRRDGDLSGNTIYF. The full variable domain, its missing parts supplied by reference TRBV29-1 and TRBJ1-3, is SAVISQKPSRDICQRGTSLTIQCQVDSQVTMMFWYRQQPGQSLTLIATANQGSEATYESGFVIDKFPISRPNLTFSTLTVSNMSPEDSSIYLCSVRRRDGDLSGNTIYFGEGSWLTVV.

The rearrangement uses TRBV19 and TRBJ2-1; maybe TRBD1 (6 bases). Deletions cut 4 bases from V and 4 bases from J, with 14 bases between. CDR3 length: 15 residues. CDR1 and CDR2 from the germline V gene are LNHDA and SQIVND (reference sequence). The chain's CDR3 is CASSKARTEYNEQFF. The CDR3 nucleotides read TGTGCCAGTAGTAAGGCCAGGACAGAGTACAATGAGCAGTTCTTC.

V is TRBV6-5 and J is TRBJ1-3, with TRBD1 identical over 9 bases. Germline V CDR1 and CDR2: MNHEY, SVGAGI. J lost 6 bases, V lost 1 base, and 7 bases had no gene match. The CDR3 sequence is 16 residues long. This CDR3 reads CASSYYRGQGSNTIYF. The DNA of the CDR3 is TGTGCCAGCAGTTACTATCGGGGACAGGGTTCAAACACCATATATTTT.